This T cell receptor (beta chain) was documented in a study of control samples from healthy donors and cancer patients. Germline lookup yields CDR1 SGHNT and CDR2 YYREEE (reference sequence). V gave up 4 bases and J gave up 7 bases, with 14 bases separating them. The CDR3 spans 13 residues. Here immunoSEQ multiplex PCR was the method, and the copy in TCRdb shows in-frame clones only, minus some. The data contain about 410,000 clones, around 90% of them singletons. The V gene is TRBV5-4, the J gene TRBJ1-1; possible D gene TRBD1, 6 bases. The material sequenced was PBMCs. The TCR was taken from a man aged 35-49 years with head and neck cancer. CDR3 nucleotides: TGTGCCAGCAGCCCTACGACAGGAATTGAAGCTTTCTTT. This codes for CASSPTTGIEAFF.